The following is a TCR beta chain sequence with its context. Its specificity is unknown. An end of the junction does not agree with germline; a read error may underlie this. This sample was included in a study of Graves' ophthalmopathy and Graves' hyperthyroidism. Findings and limits, study-wide: Appearing in blood as well were most expanded thyroid clonotypes above 0.001 frequency.

Amplification of TCR beta CDR3 regions used RNA transcripts. Following a first-round RT-PCR that used HTBI primers, a second-round multiplex PCR was carried out. TCRdb recomputed calls from the multiplex PCR reads with MiXCR, one row per CDR3 protein. This table holds 300,000 to 350,000 distinct CDR3 sequences, 15% to 20% found once. The CDR3 length is 14 residues. CDR1 is SGHTA and CDR2 is FQGTGA in the germline V gene. The sequence came from an adult man with Graves' ophthalmopathy. The sequenced material came from peripheral blood. V gene TRBV7-3 combines with J gene TRBJ1-1; possibly TRBD1 for D (5 bases). The CDR3 bases are TGTGCCAGCAGCTTAAACAGGTGGAATACTGAAGCCTTCTTT. Its translation: CASSLNRWNTEAFF. Full variable domain (outside the CDR3, taken from reference TRBV7-3 and TRBJ1-1): GAGVSQTPSNKVTEKGKYVELRCDPISGHTALYWYRQSLGQGPEFLIYFQGTGAADDSGLPNDRFFAVRPEGSVSTLKIQRTERGDSAVYLCASSLNRWNTEAFFGQGTRLTVV.